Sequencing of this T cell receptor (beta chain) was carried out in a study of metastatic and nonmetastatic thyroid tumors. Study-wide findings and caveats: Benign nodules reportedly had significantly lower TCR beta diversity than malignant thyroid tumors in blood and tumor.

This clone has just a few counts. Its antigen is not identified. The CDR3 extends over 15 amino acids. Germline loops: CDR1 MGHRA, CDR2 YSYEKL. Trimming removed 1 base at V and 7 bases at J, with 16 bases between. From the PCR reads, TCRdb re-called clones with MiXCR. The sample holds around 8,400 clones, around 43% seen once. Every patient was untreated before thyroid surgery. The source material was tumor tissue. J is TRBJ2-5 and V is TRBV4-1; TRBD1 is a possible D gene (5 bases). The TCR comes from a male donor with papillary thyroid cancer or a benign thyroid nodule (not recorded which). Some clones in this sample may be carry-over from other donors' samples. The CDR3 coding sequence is TGCGCCAGCAGCCAAGCGCAAGACAGCTCGAGGACCCAGTACTTC. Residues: CASSQAQDSSRTQYF.